What follows are 8 T cell receptor beta chains derived from one specimen sequenced in a study of identical twins. TCRdb re-called the 5' RACE reads through MiXCR, storing one row per CDR3 protein. Among about 240,000 distinct CDR3 sequences listed, around 7.6% were seen once. These records were also assigned to another study, of yellow fever vaccine responses in identical twins.

The sample consisted of CD8+ T cells sorted from blood. The receptors stem from a woman younger than 30 in good health.

There are a few counts of this clonotype. The CDR3 region is CASSLSLFGRHHAEAFF. As DNA, the CDR3 is TGTGCCAGCAGTTTAAGTCTCTTTGGACGTCACCACGCTGAAGCTTTCTTT. The chain employs TRBV28 and TRBJ1-1, with unresolved D. Germline V gene data show CDR1 as MDHEN and CDR2 as SYDVKM. Trimming left V 2 bases short and J 6 bases short, with 22 bases between. This CDR3 is 17 amino acids long.

The chain employs TRBV27 and TRBJ2-1, with 8 positions matching TRBD2. Trimming cost V 8 bases and J 4 bases; bases outside gene matches: 10. The CDR3 contains 15 residues. Germline loops: CDR1 MNHEY, CDR2 SMNVEV (reference sequence). The CDR3 reads CASGPAGVIYNEQFF. The CDR3 DNA is TGTGCCAGCGGCCCAGCGGGAGTGATATACAATGAGCAGTTCTTC.

This clonotype was recorded a few times. One end of the junction is discordant with germline, which a read error may explain. In DNA form, the CDR3 reads TGTGCCATCAGCGGCCCGGGCGGTACCCTTAGCACAGATACGCAGTATTTC. Residues: CAISGPGGTLSTDTQYF. This chain joins TRBV10-3 and TRBJ2-3; D not resolved. Per germline, CDR1 ENHRY and CDR2 SYGVKD. This CDR3 region has 17 residues.

This clonotype was seen a handful of times. This chain connects TRBV4-1 to TRBJ1-5; 8 nucleotides match TRBD1. Germline assignment: CDR1 MGHRA and CDR2 YSYEKL. The CDR3 spans 15 residues. The V gene end was trimmed by 3 bases and the J gene end by 7 bases; junction bases not matched to a gene: 8. CDR3 bases: TGCGCCAGCAGCCAGACAGGGGAAAGAAACCAGCCCCAGCATTTT. This sequence encodes CASSQTGERNQPQHF.

This clonotype appeared many times. The chain carries TRBV4-1 and TRBJ2-1; 14 nucleotides agree with TRBD2. The CDR3 spans 18 residues. Germline-derived CDR1 and CDR2 are MGHRA and YSYEKL. Germline trimming cut 1 base from V and 4 bases from J; bases unmatched to any gene: 6. The CDR3, as DNA: TGCGCCAGCAGCCAAGGGACTAGCGGGAGGCCCTGGTACAATGAGCAGTTCTTC. This encodes CASSQGTSGRPWYNEQFF.

This clonotype has more than one count but fewer than ten. This sequence joins TRBV7-9 and TRBJ1-1, with a weak D call TRBD1 (6 bases). Trimming stripped 7 bases from V and 0 bases from J, with 12 bases between. The germline CDR1 and CDR2 sequences are SEHNR and FQNEAQ (reference sequence). There are 14 residues in the CDR3. This CDR3 is CASMSTGLNTEAFF. The CDR3 region has the DNA TGTGCCAGCATGAGTACAGGGTTGAACACTGAAGCTTTCTTT.

This chain links TRBV7-9 with TRBJ2-2, with a tentative D call TRBD2 (7 bases). This CDR3 contains 17 residues. Between the trimmed V and J ends, which lost 3 bases and 3 bases, there was a span of 17 bases. The germline V gene has CDR1 SEHNR and CDR2 FQNEAQ (reference sequence). The DNA of the CDR3 is TGTGCCAGCAGCTTCCCCTCAGGGGAGGGGGACACCGGGGAGCTGTTTTTT. Translating gives CASSFPSGEGDTGELFF.

This clonotype was detected only a few times. The gene calls are TRBV19 and TRBJ1-5; no clear D gene. The CDR3 sequence is 13 residues long. Germline CDR1 LNHDA, CDR2 SQIVND (reference sequence). Trimming cost V 1 base and J 5 bases, with 6 bases left between them. CDR3 in DNA: TGTGCCAGTAGTATAGCCAGCCATCAGCCCCAGCATTTT. Amino acids: CASSIASHQPQHF. Combining the CDR3 with reference TRBV19 and TRBJ1-5 gives the whole variable domain DGGITQSPKYLFRKEGQNVTLSCEQNLNHDAMYWYRQDPGQGLRLIYYSQIVNDFQKGDIAEGYSVSREKKESFPLTVTSAQKNPTAFYLCASSIASHQPQHFGDGTRLSIL.